The following is a T cell receptor (beta chain) sequence with its context. In the original workflow: Reference gene primer amplification gave nucleated cell count estimates. Clones were read by immunoSEQ multiplex PCR, and TCRdb kept only the in-frame ones, dropping some. Clonal size and the V and J genes are those of that table, whereas D and trimming came from the DNA. The sample comprises roughly 49,000 clones, around four fifths of which are singletons, and 10% to 15% rests with the top ten. The sample is drawn from a study of blood T cell repertoires in COVID-19. This receptor was identified in a human donor in a cohort sampled during active COVID-19. Material: peripheral blood.

CDR3 in amino acids: CASSRDRVRSSPLHF. CDR3 DNA sequence: TGTGCCAGCAGCAGGGACAGGGTCAGGTCTTCACCCCTCCACTTT. The gene calls are TRBV2 and TRBJ1-6, with 9 bases matching TRBD1. V shed 6 bases and J 9 bases; nucleotides not matched to a gene: 9. The CDR3 loop spans 15 amino acids. Germline CDR1 SNHLY, CDR2 FYNNEI.